This T cell receptor beta chain was observed in a study of CD8 T cells in ankylosing spondylitis. The CDR3 sequence is 16 residues long. V gave up 0 bases and J gave up 1 base, with 14 bases separating them. CDR1 is SGHRS, CDR2 YFSETQ, per germline. Ten or more counts support this clonotype. The target antigen is unknown. For TCR beta, libraries came from quantitative 5'-RACE with molecular barcodes. Each CDR3 protein gets one entry after TCRdb re-called the 5' RACE reads with MiXCR. The data show about 130,000 distinct CDR3 sequences, about 7% seen once. Findings and limits, study-wide: Disease-linked clones were reportedly significantly enriched in matched ankylosing spondylitis synovial fluid. A subset of motif variants has previously been described in the synovial fluid and blood of reactive arthritis.

V is TRBV5-1 and J is TRBJ2-7; D call uncertain. This clonotype was obtained from a male donor with ankylosing spondylitis or in good health (not recorded which). The sample taken for sequencing was blood, either unsorted or a sorted T cell fraction (not recorded which). CDR3 bases: TGCGCCAGCAGCTTGGATAAGCAGCTCACATCCTACGAGCAGTACTTC. This gives the protein CASSLDKQLTSYEQYF.